This T cell receptor beta chain came from a study of T cells in Graves' hyperthyroidism and ophthalmopathy. Turning to the study itself: Peripheral blood was acquired at first diagnosis, ahead of any therapy whatsoever.

The CDR3 runs to 15 residues. V was clipped by 0 bases and J by 4 bases, with 9 bases between them. CDR1 is SGHDN and CDR2 is FVKESK in the germline V gene. Ophthalmopathy in the patients scored at least 3 on Clinical Activity Score and at least 4 on NOSPECS grade, lasting under 3 months. PBMCs were sourced from approximately 10 ml fresh peripheral blood. TCR beta CDR3 regions were amplified from RNA. When the TCR CDR3 underwent first-round RT-PCR, the HTBI primer set was used. TCRdb used MiXCR to reprocess the multiplex PCR reads, holding one entry per CDR3 protein. The sample holds about 460,000 distinct CDR3 sequences, approximately 23% seen once.

Input material: blood. The chain links TRBV14 to TRBJ2-2; D is undetermined. The TCR comes from a woman in her 70s with Graves' ophthalmopathy. This CDR3 is CASSQDLSSTGELFF. In DNA form, the CDR3 reads TGTGCCAGCAGCCAAGATCTAAGCAGCACCGGGGAGCTGTTTTTT.